This T cell receptor beta chain was sequenced in a study of CD8 T cells in ankylosing spondylitis. This clonotype was seen at least ten times. As yet, its antigen is unknown. Libraries of TCR beta came from quantitative 5'-RACE with molecular barcodes. From the 5' RACE reads, TCRdb called clonotypes with MiXCR, one entry per CDR3 protein. The sample consists of some 46,000 distinct CDR3 sequences, roughly 9.6% of them appearing once. Regarding the study as a whole: Apparently characteristic of ankylosing spondylitis blood was a TCR beta motif (about eight highly homologous variants).

Germline V gene data show CDR1 as MNHEY and CDR2 as SVGAGI. V shed 4 bases, J shed 1 base, and the junction held 6 bases outside the gene matches. This CDR3 has 15 amino acids. Sequences were obtained from blood, either unsorted or a sorted T cell fraction (not recorded which). The J gene is TRBJ1-1, the V gene TRBV6-5; 7 nucleotides align to TRBD1. The sequence was obtained from a male donor with ankylosing spondylitis or in good health (not recorded which). The DNA of the CDR3 is TGTGCCAGCAGTTTAGGGGACAGTAGGAACACTGAAGCTTTCTTT. This translates into CASSLGDSRNTEAFF.